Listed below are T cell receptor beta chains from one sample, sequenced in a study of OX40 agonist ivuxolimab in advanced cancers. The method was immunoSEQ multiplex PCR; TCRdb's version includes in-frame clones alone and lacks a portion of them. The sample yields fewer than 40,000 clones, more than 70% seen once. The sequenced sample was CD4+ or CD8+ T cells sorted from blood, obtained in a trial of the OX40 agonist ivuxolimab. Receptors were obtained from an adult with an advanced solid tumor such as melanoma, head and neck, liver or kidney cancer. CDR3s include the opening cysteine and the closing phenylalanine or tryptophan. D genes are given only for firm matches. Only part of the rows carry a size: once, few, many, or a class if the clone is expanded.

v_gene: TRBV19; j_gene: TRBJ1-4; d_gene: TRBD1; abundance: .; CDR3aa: CASQGAGEKLFF; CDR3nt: TGTGCCAGCCAGGGGGCCGGTGAAAAACTGTTTTTT
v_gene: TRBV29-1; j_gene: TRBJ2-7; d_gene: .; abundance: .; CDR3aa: CSPVGGEYF; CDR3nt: TGCAGCCCTGTCGGGGGTGAGTACTTC
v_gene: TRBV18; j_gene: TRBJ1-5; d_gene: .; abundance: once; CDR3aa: CASSATERNSNQPQHF; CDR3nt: TGTGCCAGCTCAGCGACAGAGAGGAATAGCAATCAGCCCCAGCATTTT
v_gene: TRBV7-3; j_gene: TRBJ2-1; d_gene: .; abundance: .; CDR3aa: CASSLGPDSRGQFF; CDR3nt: TGTGCCAGCAGCCTTGGGCCCGACTCTCGTGGGCAGTTCTTC
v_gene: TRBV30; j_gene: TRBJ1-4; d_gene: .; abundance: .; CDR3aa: CAWSLEGTTNEKLFF; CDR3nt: TGTGCCTGGAGTTTGGAGGGGACAACTAATGAAAAACTGTTTTTT
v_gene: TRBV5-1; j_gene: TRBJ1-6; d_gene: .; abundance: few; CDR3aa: CASSEGTGTVNSPLHF; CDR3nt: TGCGCCAGCAGCGAGGGGACGGGGACGGTTAATTCACCCCTCCACTTT
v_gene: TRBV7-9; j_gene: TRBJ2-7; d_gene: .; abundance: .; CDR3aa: CASSLKIYEQYF; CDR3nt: TGTGCCAGCAGCTTAAAAATCTACGAGCAGTACTTC
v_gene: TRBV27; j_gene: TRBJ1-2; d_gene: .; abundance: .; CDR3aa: CASSAITGNYGYTF; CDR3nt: TGTGCCAGCAGTGCCATCACAGGGAACTATGGCTACACCTTC
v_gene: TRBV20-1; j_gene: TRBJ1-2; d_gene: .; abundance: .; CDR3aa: CSARANYGYTF; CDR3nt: TGCAGTGCGCGGGCTAACTATGGCTACACCTTC
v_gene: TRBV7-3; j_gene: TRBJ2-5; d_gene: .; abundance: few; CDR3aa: CASSLTTTGETQYF; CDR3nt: TGTGCCAGCAGCTTAACGACAACGGGAGAGACCCAGTACTTC
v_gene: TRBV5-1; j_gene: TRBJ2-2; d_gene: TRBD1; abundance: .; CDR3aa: CASSLRTGGPGELFF; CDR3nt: TGCGCCAGCAGCCTGAGGACAGGGGGCCCCGGGGAGCTGTTTTTT
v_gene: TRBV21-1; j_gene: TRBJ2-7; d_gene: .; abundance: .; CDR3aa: CASSKGTTGYEQYF; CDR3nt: TGTGCCAGCAGCAAAGGGACTACAGGCTACGAGCAGTACTTC
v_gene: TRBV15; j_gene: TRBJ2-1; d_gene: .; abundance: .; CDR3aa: CATSRRENEQFF; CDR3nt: TGTGCCACCAGCAGAAGGGAGAATGAGCAGTTCTTC
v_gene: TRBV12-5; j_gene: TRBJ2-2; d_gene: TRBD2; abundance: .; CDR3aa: CASVWRETTGELFF; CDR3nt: TGTGCTAGCGTTTGGCGGGAGACCACCGGGGAGCTGTTTTTT
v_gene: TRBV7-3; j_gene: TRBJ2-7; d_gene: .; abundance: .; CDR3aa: CASSLNFGQREQYF; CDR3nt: TGTGCCAGCAGCTTAAACTTCGGGCAGAGGGAGCAGTACTTC
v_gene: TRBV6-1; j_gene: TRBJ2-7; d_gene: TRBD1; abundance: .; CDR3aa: CASRSGGTGSYEQYF; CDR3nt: TGTGCCAGCAGATCGGGTGGGACAGGGAGCTACGAGCAGTACTTC
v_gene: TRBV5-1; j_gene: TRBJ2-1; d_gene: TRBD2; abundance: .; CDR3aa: CASSLGTSGRLGNEQFF; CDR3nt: TGCGCCAGCAGCTTGGGGACTAGCGGGAGGCTCGGCAATGAGCAGTTCTTC
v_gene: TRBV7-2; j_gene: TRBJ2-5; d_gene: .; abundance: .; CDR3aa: CASSQQTGQETQYF; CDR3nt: TGTGCCAGCAGTCAACAAACAGGGCAGGAGACCCAGTACTTC